This note documents a single TCR beta chain sequence. Its antigen remains unknown. Within the sample, other DNA sequences also encode this same CDR3. Germline V gives CDR1 SGHNT, CDR2 YYREEE (reference sequence). CDR3 length equals 16 residues. The V and J ends lost 4 bases and 2 bases, in that order; junction bases with no gene match: 6. The data were obtained in a study of shared clonotypes between healthy human individuals. Findings and caveats of the study: Rarefaction showed sorted-subset sequencing was incomplete despite large depth. Generation probabilities were higher for clonotypes shared across all four sorted-subset donors than for unshared ones. With a few donors compared, 4.5% to 6.5% of naive CD4 clonotypes were shared. Only a few donors were included, so the genetic and exposure-history diversity represented was limited.

TCRdb keeps only in-frame clones here, not all; method: immunoSEQ multiplex PCR. The data show over 1.5 million clones, approximately 98% seen once. V gene TRBV5-4 combines with J gene TRBJ2-1; 10 bases are shared with TRBD2. This receptor was identified in a man aged 25-40 years in good health. Sequencing was carried out using naive CD4+ T cells sorted from blood. The subset was: CD45RA+ positively selected. The chain's CDR3 is CASSPTSGKTYNEQFF. As DNA, the CDR3 is TGTGCCAGCAGCCCAACTAGCGGGAAGACCTACAATGAGCAGTTCTTC.